This T cell receptor beta chain emerged from a study of blood T cell repertoires in COVID-19 (dated by TCRdb to between 2020 and 2021). Concerning the study at large: The collaborator samples originated in the United States, Italy and Spain and spanned the acute and convalescent phases of COVID-19. Samples were obtained from the ongoing ImmuneRACE study (first 160 participants) and from over 1,000 subjects provided by 6 global collaborators. HLA class I and class II types, where available, came from metadata supplied by the sample provider rather than from assay-based typing. The dataset comprised deeply sampled blood TCRbeta repertoires from subjects exposed to, actively infected with, or recovered from COVID-19. Nearly every sample came with metadata listing a de-identified subject ID, COVID-19 status, age in years and sex. The prospective study material was composed of cDNA or gDNA derived from T cells, B-cell-depleted T cells, or PBMCs. A freely available public database, intended as a resource for researchers studying the immune response to SARS-CoV-2, is where the repertoires were released. The investigation overall reported the following: How much clinical and demographic metadata was included differed by source and by participant, and the metadata was provided uncurated.

CDR1 and CDR2 (LGHDT, YNNKEL) derive from the germline V gene (reference sequence). Reading from cysteine to phenylalanine, the CDR3 counts 16 amino acids. Of all the DNA, just the CDR3 is kept, 48 bases in frame from base 1. Ends trimmed: V by 1 base, J by 1 base; bases unmatched to a gene: 4. Participants in the prospective study were enrolled through a virtual design, were aged roughly 18 to 90 years, and lived in 24 United States geographic areas. Cohort assignment in the prospective study relied on participant-reported clinical history from a screening survey and a study questionnaire. A participant counted as exposed if, within 2 weeks of entering the study, that participant had been in contact with someone who had a PCR-confirmed or clinician-diagnosed COVID-19 case. Mobile phlebotomists in the prospective study collected whole blood, serum and a nasopharyngeal or oropharyngeal swab from every participant. Over an approximately 2-month period, participants in the prospective study had the option of providing additional blood draws and questionnaires. Blood samples from the prospective study were shipped frozen or at room temperature prior to DNA extraction.

Note on this clone: There is no known antigen for this receptor. No per-base quality is available; no much larger clone lies one base away.

TCRbeta CDR3 regions were amplified from genomic DNA using the immunoSEQ Assay, a bias-controlled multiplex PCR. Concerning the study's data processing: The number of nucleated cells in each sample was estimated from the amplification of reference gene primers within the assay. To quantify the absolute abundance of each unique TCRbeta CDR3 rearrangement, sequence reads were collapsed and filtered. Productive Simpson clonality was computed per sample as the square root of Simpson's diversity index over productive rearrangements. The source is immuneACCESS, and TCRdb retained only in-frame sequences with V and J called. Part of the clones is not carried over; for the studies checked, unresolved V genes explain less than half of this, and the remainder is unexplained. Clone size and the V and J calls come from that table; the DNA yielded D and trimming. In this sample the table shows a few hundred thousand clones, nearly 90% of which occur a single time. The ten largest clones capture approximately 1.3% of the sample.

This receptor was identified in a woman in her late teens or twenties who had been exposed to COVID-19. The sequenced material came from PBMCs or T cells enriched from blood (not recorded which). The V gene is TRBV3-1 (or the pseudogene TRBV3-2) and the J gene is TRBJ1-3; 7 of the junction bases match TRBD1. The sequenced DNA: TGTGCCAGCAGCCAAGTACAGGGGCGATCTGGAAACACCATATATTTT. The translation is CASSQVQGRSGNTIYF.